The 23 T cell receptor beta chains below come from one sample, sequenced in a study of shared clonotypes between healthy human individuals. Generated by immunoSEQ multiplex PCR, the TCRdb table keeps only in-frame clones and is missing some. The sample shows a few million clones, 93% of them seen only once. What was sequenced was naive CD4+ T cells from PBMCs. As for subset: CD45RA+ positively selected. The receptors derive from a man in his late teens or twenties in good health. Some clones in this sample may be carry-over from other donors' samples.

This clone was counted a single time. This rearrangement joins TRBV30 to TRBJ1-3; D is unclear. Trimming pared 0 bases from V and 0 bases from J, leaving 15 bases between. CDR1 GTSNPN and CDR2 SVGIG come from the germline V gene (reference sequence). The CDR3 extends over 17 amino acids. The CDR3, as DNA: TGTGCCTGGAGTGTATACCGGGCCCGTCGCTCTGGAAACACCATATATTTT. Protein: CAWSVYRARRSGNTIYF. Full variable domain (remainder filled in from reference TRBV30 and TRBJ1-3): SQTIHQWPATLVQPVGSPLSLECTVEGTSNPNLYWYRQAAGRGLQLLFYSVGIGQISSEVPQNLSASRPQDRQFILSSKKLLLSDSGFYLCAWSVYRARRSGNTIYFGEGSWLTVV.

This clone was recorded only once. Here the CDR3 reads CASSLPGLAGVNTQYF. DNA for the CDR3: TGTGCCAGCAGTTTACCCGGACTAGCGGGAGTTAATACGCAGTATTTT. V is TRBV28 and J is TRBJ2-3; 13 bases align to TRBD2. Trimming removed 2 bases from V and 7 bases from J; junction bases left unmatched: 6. The CDR3 is 16 amino acids. Per the germline V gene, CDR1 is MDHEN and CDR2 is SYDVKM.

This chain joins TRBV11-1 and TRBJ2-3; 7 positions match TRBD2. CDR3 size: 16 residues. Germline CDR1 is SGHAT and CDR2 is FQDESV (reference sequence). V shed 5 bases, J shed 4 bases, and the junction held 12 bases outside the gene matches. The CDR3 DNA reads TGTGCCAGCAGCAAGACTCCCACGGGAGGTGCAGATACGCAGTATTTT. Translating gives CASSKTPTGGADTQYF.

This chain uses TRBV5-4 with TRBJ1-5, with a possible D match to TRBD1 (5 bases). The CDR3 has 16 residues. V gave up 4 bases and J gave up 1 base, with 15 bases separating them. Per germline, CDR1 SGHNT and CDR2 YYREEE (reference sequence). The CDR3 region is CASSAGTDLSNQPQHF. CDR3 nucleotide sequence: TGTGCCAGCAGCGCAGGGACGGACTTAAGCAATCAGCCCCAGCATTTT.

The V and J genes are TRBV6-5 and TRBJ2-7, with 7 bases lining up with TRBD1. The CDR3 length is 14 residues. CDR1 MNHEY and CDR2 SVGAGI come from the germline V gene. V lost 10 bases and J lost 2; bases outside the gene matches: 11. The CDR3 bases are TGTGCCACCAGGGGGTCAGGGCCGACCTACGAGCAGTACTTC. This codes for CATRGSGPTYEQYF.

This clone came up once. The genes are TRBV30 and TRBJ2-3; D not certain. V was trimmed by 3 bases and J by 3 bases, leaving 7 bases between them. This CDR3 spans 12 amino acids. Germline assignment: CDR1 GTSNPN and CDR2 SVGIG (reference sequence). The CDR3 DNA follows: TGTGCCTGGAGGTCAAATACAGATACGCAGTATTTT. Residues: CAWRSNTDTQYF.

This chain uses TRBV11-2 with TRBJ2-5, with D uncertain. Trimming took off 0 bases at V and 4 bases at J, with 6 bases between the two ends. The CDR3 is 13 residues long. CDR1 is SGHAT, CDR2 FQNNGV, per germline. CDR3 coding DNA: TGTGCCAGCAGCTTAGATAAGTTAGAGACCCAGTACTTC. Protein product: CASSLDKLETQYF. Full variable domain (outside the CDR3, taken from reference TRBV11-2 and TRBJ2-5): EAGVAQSPRYKIIEKRQSVAFWCNPISGHATLYWYQQILGQGPKLLIQFQNNGVVDDSQLPKDRFSAERLKGVDSTLKIQPAKLEDSAVYLCASSLDKLETQYFGPGTRLLVL.

The rearrangement uses TRBV5-3 and TRBJ1-5; D perhaps matches TRBD1 (6 bases). TRBV5-3 is marked as an open reading frame, function uncertain. With 1 base removed from V and 6 bases from J, the gap between germline ends came to 8 bases. The CDR3 has 13 residues. The CDR3 region is CARSLQGPQPQHF. As DNA, the CDR3 is TGTGCCAGAAGCTTGCAGGGGCCTCAGCCCCAGCATTTT.

The chain employs TRBV25-1 and TRBJ1-1, with D hard to call. Germline-derived CDR1 and CDR2 are MGHDK and SYGVNS. Trimming removed 3 bases from V and 4 bases from J, with 18 bases in between. The CDR3 spans 16 residues. The CDR3 spells CASSDGIGLVGTEAFF. CDR3 sequence (DNA): TGTGCCAGCAGTGATGGTATCGGACTGGTGGGCACTGAAGCTTTCTTT.

The rearrangement uses TRBV7-8 and TRBJ1-5; D remains ambiguous. Per the germline V gene, CDR1 is SGHVS and CDR2 is FQNEAQ. Trimming removed 5 bases from V and 0 bases from J, with 8 bases in between. The CDR3 contains 14 residues. The DNA of the CDR3 is TGTGCCAGCAGCGCAAAGAATAGCAATCAGCCCCAGCATTTT. Amino acid sequence: CASSAKNSNQPQHF.

V usage is TRBV11-2 and J usage is TRBJ2-2; D gene uncertain. The germline V gene has CDR1 SGHAT and CDR2 FQNNGV. This CDR3 is built from 12 residues. The V end lost 3 bases, the J end lost 7 bases, and 6 bases lay between the germline ends. The CDR3 sequence: CASSFEGGELFF. The CDR3 DNA is TGTGCCAGCAGCTTTGAAGGCGGGGAGCTGTTTTTT.

V and J are TRBV5-1 and TRBJ1-2, with TRBD1 matching over 7 bases. From germline, CDR1 is SGHRS and CDR2 YFSETQ. This CDR3 is 14 amino acids long. The ends lost 2 bases at V and 9 bases at J; junction bases unmatched: 10. For the CDR3, the DNA is TGCGCCAGCAGCTTCGCCCAGGGGGGAGATCGCTACACCTTC. It is translated as CASSFAQGGDRYTF.

This chain joins TRBV15 and TRBJ1-1, with D possibly matching TRBD1 (6 bases). V lost 5 bases and J 2 bases, leaving 15 bases between the germline ends. Per germline, CDR1 LNHNV and CDR2 YYDKDF (reference sequence). CDR3 size: 15 residues. CDR3 nucleotides: TGTGCCACCAGCCGGGGGGGCAGCGCTAACACTGAAGCTTTCTTT. Protein: CATSRGGSANTEAFF.

The rearrangement joins TRBV10-3 to TRBJ2-7, with 9 bases that match TRBD2. The germline CDR1 and CDR2 sequences are ENHRY and SYGVKD. The CDR3 runs to 15 residues. The trim removed 6 bases at V and 5 bases at J, leaving 11 bases unmatched. The CDR3 DNA is TGTGCCATCAGACCCGGACTAGCGAATTTGAACGAGCAGTACTTC. This gives the protein CAIRPGLANLNEQYF.

About this clone: The same CDR3 can be traced to other DNA sequences in this sample. The chain recombines TRBV28 with TRBJ2-2; D is uncertain. V was pared by 2 bases and J by 8 bases, with 6 bases between. Germline CDR1 is MDHEN and CDR2 is SYDVKM. CDR3 length: 12 amino acids. DNA for the CDR3: TGTGCCAGCAGTTTAGTCGCAGGGGAGCTGTTTTTT. It is translated as CASSLVAGELFF.

The J gene is TRBJ2-1, the V gene TRBV6-5, with D possibly TRBD1 on 6 matching bases. The CDR3 extends over 14 amino acids. Trimming stripped 4 bases from V and 9 bases from J, with 16 bases between. Per the germline V gene, CDR1 is MNHEY and CDR2 is SVGAGI. In DNA form, the CDR3 reads TGTGCCAGCAGTTCCAGCAGGGGTTCGGGTGAGCAGTTCTTC. It is translated as CASSSSRGSGEQFF.

This clone was found once. The gene calls are TRBV7-2 and TRBJ1-1; no clear D. Trimming cost V 5 bases and J 5 bases, with 12 bases left between them. The CDR3 spans 13 residues. Germline V CDR1 and CDR2: SGHTA, FQGNSA. CDR3 in DNA: TGTGCCAGCAGCCAAATGTTGGTGACTGAAGCTTTCTTT. Translation gives CASSQMLVTEAFF.

The rearrangement uses TRBV28 and TRBJ2-1; 8 nucleotides match TRBD1. The V segment lost 1 base and the J segment 1 base; nucleotides outside the gene matches: 9. The CDR3 is 18 residues long. Germline CDR1 reads MDHEN; CDR2 reads SYDVKM. This chain's CDR3 is CASSLYPWTGLSYNEQFF. DNA for the CDR3: TGTGCCAGCAGTTTATACCCGTGGACAGGGCTATCCTACAATGAGCAGTTCTTC.

The CDR3 here is CASSNPGTGPPIAKNIQYF. The CDR3 DNA sequence: TGTGCCAGCAGCAACCCCGGGACAGGGCCCCCCATAGCCAAAAACATTCAGTACTTC. The chain is built from TRBV21-1 and TRBJ2-4; the table assigns TRBD1, which was not confirmed against the DNA. TRBV21-1 is tagged as a pseudogene. The CDR3 sequence is 19 residues long.

V and J are TRBV19 and TRBJ1-4; D is uncertain. This CDR3 has 18 amino acids. Germline lookup yields CDR1 LNHDA and CDR2 SQIVND (reference sequence). Trimming shortened V by 1 base and J by 8 bases, and 23 bases separated the two germline ends. The DNA for the CDR3 is TGTGCCAGTAGTATAGGCCCACCTAGGACCGCGGCGGGGGAAAAACTGTTTTTT. Protein: CASSIGPPRTAAGEKLFF.

J is TRBJ1-2 and V is TRBV30, with TRBD1 matching over 7 bases. CDR1 is GTSNPN, CDR2 SVGIG, per germline (reference sequence). CDR3 size: 15 residues. V was clipped by 4 bases and J by 5 bases; unmatched bases: 13. The CDR3 DNA is TGTGCCTGGAACGAACTCCACCGGGACAGATATGGCTACACCTTC. Its translation: CAWNELHRDRYGYTF.

The rearrangement links TRBV7-9 to TRBJ2-5; 10 bases agree with TRBD2. J lost 7 bases, V lost 1 base, and 9 bases had no gene match. Germline values: CDR1 SEHNR, CDR2 FQNEAQ (reference sequence). CDR3 length equals 16 residues. CDR3 protein: CASSLVEREGLSTQYF. CDR3 DNA sequence: TGTGCCAGCAGCTTAGTCGAGCGGGAGGGCCTCTCGACCCAGTACTTC.

This chain connects TRBV28 to TRBJ1-1; no clear D gene. Germline CDR1 is MDHEN and CDR2 is SYDVKM. With 2 bases removed from V and 3 bases from J, the gap between germline ends came to 13 bases. The CDR3 is 15 amino acids. CDR3: CASSLIQSIYTEAFF. In DNA form, the CDR3 reads TGTGCCAGCAGTTTAATTCAGAGCATCTACACTGAAGCTTTCTTT.